This passage covers 27 T cell receptor beta chains from one sample sequenced in a study of cytomegalovirus exposure and HLA in healthy donors. PCR was performed using 60 Vbeta and 13 Jbeta primers. The method was immunoSEQ multiplex PCR; TCRdb's version includes in-frame clones alone and lacks a portion of them. The table shows under 150,000 clones, with 60% to 80% occurring only once. The sequencing input was PBMCs. The receptor set was obtained from an older woman in good health and CMV-seropositive.

The V call is TRBV6-5, the J call TRBJ1-2; D is ambiguous. Trimming pared 2 bases from V and 0 bases from J, leaving 10 bases between. The CDR3 has 15 residues. The V gene's germline CDR1 is MNHEY and CDR2 SVGAGI. The CDR3 DNA is TGTGCCAGCAGTTACAACGGAGTTGCTAACTATGGCTACACCTTC. Translating gives CASSYNGVANYGYTF.

The V gene is TRBV29-1, the J gene TRBJ2-1, with 8 positions matching TRBD2. CDR3 length: 12 amino acids. Germline V CDR1 and CDR2: SQVTM, ANQGSEA. Losses at the gene ends were 7 bases for V and 8 bases for J; bases not matched to a gene: 7. The CDR3 sequence is CSGSGVFDEQFF. CDR3 DNA sequence: TGCAGCGGTAGCGGGGTTTTCGATGAGCAGTTCTTC.

The chain carries TRBV5-6 and TRBJ1-5; 11 bases match TRBD1. Unmatched junction bases numbered 4, after V lost 3 bases and J lost 5 bases. Germline CDR1 reads SGHDT; CDR2 reads YYEEEE. CDR3 length: 15 residues. CDR3 loop: CASSSDRGQDQPQHF. As DNA, the CDR3 is TGTGCCAGCAGCTCGGACAGGGGGCAAGATCAGCCCCAGCATTTT.

This sequence joins TRBV6-1 and TRBJ2-7; D may be TRBD2 (5 bases). This CDR3 is 13 amino acids long. V dropped 6 bases and J dropped 4 bases, with 13 bases sitting between them. Germline V gene lookup returns CDR1 MNHNS and CDR2 SASEGT. DNA of the CDR3: TGTGCCAGCAGGGAGGAAAGCTCGTACGAGCAGTACTTC. Translated: CASREESSYEQYF.

This chain uses TRBV5-1 with TRBJ1-5, with 8 bases matching TRBD1. Germline values: CDR1 SGHRS, CDR2 YFSETQ. Trimming removed 3 bases from V and 8 bases from J; junction bases left unmatched: 10. This CDR3 spans 15 amino acids. This CDR3 is CASSSTTGVGEPQHF. The CDR3 bases are TGCGCCAGCAGCTCTACGACAGGGGTGGGGGAGCCCCAGCATTTT.

The rearrangement uses TRBV5-8 and TRBJ2-7, with D perhaps TRBD2 (6 bases). CDR1 is SGHTS and CDR2 is YDEGEE in the germline V gene. Trimming left V 0 bases short and J 3 bases short, with 13 bases between. The CDR3 loop spans 15 amino acids. CDR3 coding DNA: TGTGCCAGCAGCTTGGCCTTGGGGGGAATCTACGAGCAGTACTTC. Amino acid sequence: CASSLALGGIYEQYF.

The rearrangement joins TRBV18 to TRBJ1-1; perhaps TRBD1 as D (5 bases). This CDR3 region has 15 residues. The germline V gene has CDR1 KGHSH and CDR2 LQKENI. V was trimmed by 1 base and J by 6 bases, leaving 15 bases between them. The CDR3 DNA reads as TGTGCCAGCTCACCACTTGAAGGGGTGGGCGCTGAAGCTTTCTTT. Protein product: CASSPLEGVGAEAFF.

This chain links TRBV29-1 with TRBJ1-3; maybe TRBD1 (6 bases). CDR1 is SQVTM and CDR2 is ANQGSEA in the germline V gene. Deletions cut 6 bases from V and 1 base from J, with 13 bases between. The CDR3 totals 14 residues. CDR3 sequence: CSVGITGSGNTIYF. The CDR3 nucleotides read TGCAGCGTCGGGATTACAGGGTCTGGAAACACCATATATTTT.

The chain links TRBV18 to TRBJ1-1, with D possibly TRBD1 on 5 matching bases. CDR1 and CDR2 from the germline V gene are KGHSH and LQKENI. This CDR3 spans 13 amino acids. V was trimmed by 0 bases and J by 6 bases, leaving 8 bases between them. The CDR3 region has the DNA TGTGCCAGCTCACCACCCGTGACAGCTGAAGCTTTCTTT. Protein: CASSPPVTAEAFF.

V and J are TRBV5-1 and TRBJ1-1, with 12 bases aligning to TRBD1. Germline values: CDR1 SGHRS, CDR2 YFSETQ. V lost 0 bases to trimming and J lost 8 bases; unmatched junction nucleotides: 5. This CDR3 spans 15 amino acids. The CDR3 region has the DNA TGCGCCAGCAGCTTGGCGGGGACAGGGGGCGCGGAAGCTTTCTTT. Encoded protein: CASSLAGTGGAEAFF.

The J gene is TRBJ1-2, the V gene TRBV4-1; 7 bases align to TRBD1. The CDR3 length is 15 residues. V gave up 0 bases and J gave up 4 bases; unmatched junction bases: 5. Germline V gene data show CDR1 as MGHRA and CDR2 as YSYEKL. CDR3 sequence (DNA): TGCGCCAGCAGCCAAGACCTAGGACAGGCCTATGGCTACACCTTC. This gives the protein CASSQDLGQAYGYTF.

This clone was found once. This chain joins TRBV27 and TRBJ2-5; no firm D call. Germline V lookup: CDR1 MNHEY, CDR2 SMNVEV (reference sequence). V was pared by 6 bases and J by 0 bases, with 11 bases between. The CDR3 spans 14 residues. The CDR3 reads CASSPFSDQETQYF. As DNA, the CDR3 is TGTGCCAGCAGCCCCTTTTCCGACCAAGAGACCCAGTACTTC.

The chain couples TRBV5-4 to TRBJ2-3, with a weak D call TRBD1 (8 bases). The CDR3 is 14 residues long. From germline, CDR1 is SGHNT and CDR2 YYREEE (reference sequence). V lost 4 bases to trimming and J lost 3 bases, with 12 bases between them. CDR3 in DNA: TGTGCCAGCAGCCAACAGGGGGGGACAGATACGCAGTATTTT. Its translation: CASSQQGGTDTQYF.

The CDR3, as DNA: TGTGCTAGTGGCCCTACCGGGCAGGGGCGGTCGCGGAGCAATCAGCCCCAGCATTTT. This translates into CASGPTGQGRSRSNQPQHF. This chain connects TRBV12-5 to TRBJ1-5, with a tentative D call TRBD1 (6 bases). V gave up 6 bases and J gave up 1 base, with 25 bases separating them. This CDR3 is 19 amino acids long. The germline V gene encodes CDR1 LGHNT and CDR2 FRNRAP. Full variable domain (outside the CDR3, taken from reference TRBV12-5 and TRBJ1-5): DARVTQTPRHKVTEMGQEVTMRCQPILGHNTVFWYRQTMMQGLELLAYFRNRAPLDDSGMPKDRFSAEMPDATLATLKIQPSEPRDSAVYFCASGPTGQGRSRSNQPQHFGDGTRLSIL.

CDR3 nucleotide sequence: TGTGCCAGCAGTTACTCGGCACCCCGAAATCAGCCCCAGCATTTT. Amino acid sequence: CASSYSAPRNQPQHF. The chain links TRBV6-6 to TRBJ1-5; D unclear. V was cut by 0 bases and J by 4 bases, with 10 bases left in between. This CDR3 has 15 residues. Germline V lookup: CDR1 MNHNY, CDR2 SVGAGI (reference sequence).

The J gene is TRBJ2-3, the V gene TRBV19; 11 bases are a match to TRBD1. Unmatched junction bases numbered 4, after V lost 5 bases and J lost 3 bases. CDR3 size: 15 residues. Germline CDR1 LNHDA, CDR2 SQIVND (reference sequence). The CDR3 DNA sequence: TGTGCCAGTAGTGCGGACAGGGGGCGAACAGATACGCAGTATTTT. Protein sequence: CASSADRGRTDTQYF.

V usage is TRBV2 and J usage is TRBJ1-1; 7 bases agree with TRBD1. V lost 6 bases and J lost 3; bases outside the gene matches: 4. CDR3 size: 13 residues. Per the germline V gene, CDR1 is SNHLY and CDR2 is FYNNEI. CDR3 in DNA: TGTGCCAGCAGGAACGACAGGGACACTGAAGCTTTCTTT. It is translated as CASRNDRDTEAFF. Together with reference TRBV2 and TRBJ1-1, the CDR3 gives the full variable domain: EPEVTQTPSHQVTQMGQEVILRCVPISNHLYFYWYRQILGQKVEFLVSFYNNEISEKSEIFDDQFSVERPDGSNFTLKIRSTKLEDSAMYFCASRNDRDTEAFFGQGTRLTVV.

This chain joins TRBV29-1 and TRBJ1-2, with D maybe TRBD1 (6 bases). Trimming pared 7 bases from V and 0 bases from J, leaving 21 bases between. Germline V CDR1 and CDR2: SQVTM, ANQGSEA. This CDR3 is built from 16 residues. CDR3 sequence reads: CSAEGDTPGANYGYTF. For the CDR3, the DNA is TGCAGCGCCGAAGGGGACACACCTGGGGCTAACTATGGCTACACCTTC. Full variable domain (missing parts from reference TRBV29-1 and TRBJ1-2): SAVISQKPSRDICQRGTSLTIQCQVDSQVTMMFWYRQQPGQSLTLIATANQGSEATYESGFVIDKFPISRPNLTFSTLTVSNMSPEDSSIYLCSAEGDTPGANYGYTFGSGTRLTVV.

CDR3 amino acids: CASSIWDTYYGYTF. The DNA of the CDR3 is TGTGCCAGTAGTATCTGGGACACTTACTATGGCTACACCTTC. The chain recombines TRBV19 with TRBJ1-2; D perhaps matches TRBD1 (6 bases). Trimming pared 3 bases from V and 3 bases from J, leaving 11 bases between. Germline V gives CDR1 LNHDA, CDR2 SQIVND (reference sequence). The CDR3 loop spans 14 amino acids.

This clone was counted only a few times. The chain's CDR3 is CASSREQGARGTEAFF. In nucleotides, the CDR3 is TGTGCCAGCTCACGAGAACAGGGGGCGCGTGGCACTGAAGCTTTCTTT. The chain joins TRBV18 to TRBJ1-1, with 9 bases lining up with TRBD1. After removal of 4 bases from V and 4 bases from J, the junction contained 10 bases not matched to a gene. The CDR3 is 16 amino acids. Germline V lookup: CDR1 KGHSH, CDR2 LQKENI.

The CDR3 protein is CASSLTPPGTTNEKLFF. The CDR3 region has the DNA TGCGCCAGCAGCTTGACCCCCCCGGGGACAACTAATGAAAAACTGTTTTTT. The chain couples TRBV5-1 to TRBJ1-4; no firm D call. V lost 1 base to trimming and J lost 0 bases, with 13 bases between them. Germline-derived CDR1 and CDR2 are SGHRS and YFSETQ. The CDR3 totals 17 residues.

The chain uses TRBV19 and TRBJ1-5; 9 nucleotides agree with TRBD1. This CDR3 spans 14 amino acids. Germline loops: CDR1 LNHDA, CDR2 SQIVND (reference sequence). The V gene end was trimmed by 3 bases and the J gene end by 7 bases; junction bases not matched to a gene: 4. CDR3 nucleotide sequence: TGTGCCAGTAGTATGGGGGGACAGGGACAGCCCCAGCATTTT. Protein: CASSMGGQGQPQHF. Looking up the rest from reference TRBV19 and TRBJ1-5 gives the full variable domain: DGGITQSPKYLFRKEGQNVTLSCEQNLNHDAMYWYRQDPGQGLRLIYYSQIVNDFQKGDIAEGYSVSREKKESFPLTVTSAQKNPTAFYLCASSMGGQGQPQHFGDGTRLSIL.

The chain combines TRBV9 with TRBJ1-1; D possibly corresponds to TRBD1 (5 bases). V shed 4 bases and J shed 3 bases, with 7 bases lying between them. The germline V gene encodes CDR1 SGDLS and CDR2 YYNGEE. This CDR3 is 12 amino acids long. CDR3 nucleotide sequence: TGTGCCAGCAGCCGGGGGGACACTGAAGCTTTCTTT. It translates to CASSRGDTEAFF.

This chain links TRBV9 with TRBJ1-2; the D gene is possibly TRBD1 (6 bases). The V gene's germline CDR1 is SGDLS and CDR2 YYNGEE. Trimming removed 0 bases from V and 8 bases from J, with 20 bases in between. This CDR3 spans 16 amino acids. CDR3 amino acids: CASSVDSGGQEGGYTF. Written as DNA, the CDR3 is TGTGCCAGCAGCGTAGATTCGGGGGGGCAGGAGGGAGGCTACACCTTC.

The V call is TRBV9, the J call TRBJ1-2, with D possibly TRBD1 on 5 matching bases. CDR3 size: 14 residues. With 0 bases removed from V and 7 bases from J, the gap between germline ends came to 13 bases. Germline V gene data show CDR1 as SGDLS and CDR2 as YYNGEE. This chain's CDR3 is CASSVEFRGFGYTF. DNA for the CDR3: TGTGCCAGCAGCGTAGAGTTCCGGGGGTTTGGCTACACCTTC.

The CDR3 is CASSEGSENNSPLHF. The CDR3 DNA is TGTGCCAGCAGTGAAGGTTCGGAGAATAATTCACCCCTCCACTTT. The gene calls are TRBV2 and TRBJ1-6; D unresolved. V was trimmed by 1 base and J by 5 bases, leaving 9 bases between them. This CDR3 is built from 15 residues. Germline CDR1 is SNHLY and CDR2 is FYNNEI.

The V gene is TRBV5-1, the J gene TRBJ1-1; 8 bases align to TRBD1. Germline CDR1 and CDR2: SGHRS and YFSETQ. J was trimmed by 1 base and V by 4 bases; bases with no gene match: 3. The CDR3 covers 14 residues. CDR3 in DNA: TGCGCCAGCAGCGGACAGGGTCCGAACACTGAAGCTTTCTTT. Translated, it gives CASSGQGPNTEAFF. The full variable domain, in which reference TRBV5-1 and TRBJ1-1 provide the parts outside the CDR3, is KAGVTQTPRYLIKTRGQQVTLSCSPISGHRSVSWYQQTPGQGLQFLFEYFSETQRNKGNFPGRFSGRQFSNSRSEMNVSTLELGDSALYLCASSGQGPNTEAFFGQGTRLTVV.